Below, 3 T cell receptor beta chains from the same sample are listed, as sequenced in a study of T cell responses to AZD1222 COVID-19 vaccine. Repertoires were generated with immunoSEQ multiplex PCR, while TCRdb's copy carries only in-frame clones and drops some. The data hold more than 130,000 clones, with about nine tenths observed a single time. Material: peripheral blood, obtained on day 0 of AZD1222 vaccination. Every receptor here comes from an adult in good health.

CDR3 nucleotide sequence: TGTGCCAGCAGCTTACGGACAGGGGGCATTGAGCAGTTCTTC. It specifies CASSLRTGGIEQFF. The chain has TRBV7-9 and TRBJ2-1; the match to TRBD1 covers 11 bases. This CDR3 is built from 14 residues. V gave up 2 bases and J gave up 9 bases; unmatched junction bases: 3. The germline V gene encodes CDR1 SEHNR and CDR2 FQNEAQ (reference sequence).

This chain links TRBV19 with TRBJ1-5, with D tentatively TRBD1 (5 bases). Germline V gene lookup returns CDR1 LNHDA and CDR2 SQIVND (reference sequence). V was cut by 3 bases and J by 2 bases, with 11 bases left in between. This CDR3 is built from 15 residues. The DNA for the CDR3 is TGTGCCAGTAGTATCTCCGACAGTGGCAATCAGCCCCAGCATTTT. Protein: CASSISDSGNQPQHF.

V gene TRBV2 combines with J gene TRBJ2-5; 7 nucleotides align to TRBD1. Germline CDR1 reads SNHLY; CDR2 reads FYNNEI. Trimming at V came to 4 bases and at J to 4 bases, leaving 6 bases not matched to a gene. The CDR3 spans 14 residues. As DNA, the CDR3 is TGTGCCAGCAGTGGAGGGGGCCGCGGAGAGACCCAGTACTTC. Its translation is CASSGGGRGETQYF. The full variable domain, rest sourced from reference TRBV2 and TRBJ2-5, is EPEVTQTPSHQVTQMGQEVILRCVPISNHLYFYWYRQILGQKVEFLVSFYNNEISEKSEIFDDQFSVERPDGSNFTLKIRSTKLEDSAMYFCASSGGGRGETQYFGPGTRLLVL.